This entry lists 3 T cell receptor beta chains sequenced from one sample in a study of blood T cell repertoires in COVID-19. TCRdb's table, derived via immunoSEQ multiplex PCR, lists solely in-frame clones and lacks some. Of about 180,000 clones detected, roughly 86% appear once; the ten largest clones hold roughly 1.5%. Sequenced material: peripheral blood. The receptors were gathered from a woman aged 45 to 65 with acute or convalescent COVID-19.

The chain recombines TRBV19 with TRBJ1-2; D is possibly TRBD1 (6 bases). The CDR3 is made up of 16 amino acids. Germline assignment: CDR1 LNHDA and CDR2 SQIVND (reference sequence). Deletions cut 7 bases from V and 5 bases from J, with 23 bases between. The CDR3 sequence: CASTTPGIPGAYGYTF. CDR3 bases: TGTGCCAGTACTACCCCAGGTATTCCAGGGGCGTATGGCTACACCTTC.

The V and J genes are TRBV10-3 and TRBJ2-3, with unresolved D. This CDR3 contains 13 residues. Between the trimmed V and J ends, which lost 7 bases and 3 bases, there was a span of 11 bases. Germline assignment: CDR1 ENHRY and CDR2 SYGVKD. The DNA for the CDR3 is TGTGCCATCAAAGGCCTAGAGACAGATACGCAGTATTTT. Protein: CAIKGLETDTQYF.

V usage is TRBV6-5 and J usage is TRBJ1-1; 8 nucleotides agree with TRBD1. The CDR3 loop spans 14 amino acids. Trimming removed 5 bases from V and 2 bases from J; junction bases left unmatched: 4. Germline V lookup: CDR1 MNHEY, CDR2 SVGAGI. The DNA of the CDR3 is TGTGCCAGCAGTCTAGGGACAGGAAACACTGAAGCTTTCTTT. Protein sequence: CASSLGTGNTEAFF.